A single sample gave rise to the 8 T cell receptor beta chains below, sequenced in a study of post-analysis software for immune sequencing data. General observations from the study: Included in a set of roughly five TRBV segments more frequent in patients than controls were TRBV5-6, TRBV5-1 and TRBV20-1.

The antigens for these receptors are not known. cDNA libraries for TCR beta contained unique molecular identifiers. Each CDR3 protein gets one entry after TCRdb re-called the PCR reads with MiXCR. The data contain 700,000 to 900,000 distinct CDR3 sequences, around 45% of them singletons. The sequencing sample was made of blood. The receptors were gathered from a girl between 5 and 17 years old with multiple sclerosis.

This clonotype came up a few times. The chain uses TRBV6-5 and TRBJ1-2; TRBD1 aligns across 7 bases. V shed 0 bases, J shed 2 bases, and the junction held 3 bases outside the gene matches. CDR3 length equals 15 residues. The germline V gene has CDR1 MNHEY and CDR2 SVGAGI. The CDR3 here is CASSYSRTGNYGYTF. CDR3 coding DNA: TGTGCCAGCAGTTACTCCCGGACAGGCAACTATGGCTACACCTTC.

The chain employs TRBV6-6 and TRBJ2-5; D unclear. CDR3 length: 17 residues. The V and J ends lost 6 bases and 5 bases respectively, with 25 bases between them. Germline CDR1 is MNHNY and CDR2 is SVGAGI (reference sequence). DNA of the CDR3: TGTGCCAGCAGCCCCACGGGTCCCAGGAGCGCTCGGGAGACCCAGTACTTC. Translating it yields CASSPTGPRSARETQYF.

This clonotype appeared a few times. The CDR3 reads CASSLGGGQVLNTEAFF. DNA of the CDR3: TGTGCCAGCAGTTTAGGGGGGGGGCAAGTCTTGAACACTGAAGCTTTCTTT. The rearrangement uses TRBV12-3 or TRBV12-4 and TRBJ1-1; a weak D match, TRBD1 (6 bases). This CDR3 is 17 amino acids long. V was trimmed by 1 base and J by 0 bases, leaving 15 bases between them.

The chain links TRBV5-1 to TRBJ2-5, with D unresolved. The V gene lost 0 bases and the J gene lost 0 bases, with 6 bases spanning the gap. Germline CDR1 is SGHRS and CDR2 is YFSETQ. The CDR3 is made up of 14 amino acids. CDR3 amino acids: CASSLEQYQETQYF. In DNA, the CDR3 is TGCGCCAGCAGCTTGGAACAGTACCAAGAGACCCAGTACTTC.

The chain joins TRBV19 to TRBJ2-1; D ambiguous. The germline V gene encodes CDR1 LNHDA and CDR2 SQIVND (reference sequence). V lost 0 bases and J lost 0, with 9 bases in between. The CDR3 covers 16 residues. CDR3 coding DNA: TGTGCCAGTAGTATAGAACGGCCGCCCTCCTACAATGAGCAGTTCTTC. Encoded protein: CASSIERPPSYNEQFF.

J is TRBJ1-2 and V is TRBV5-1; no firm D call. The CDR3 is made up of 15 amino acids. V was shortened by 5 bases and J by 3 bases, with 17 bases between the two germline ends. The germline V gene has CDR1 SGHRS and CDR2 YFSETQ. The CDR3 DNA sequence: TGCGCCAGCAGTTTGCCCAGTGCCTCCGACTATGGCTACACCTTC. The encoded protein is CASSLPSASDYGYTF.

The chain recombines TRBV27 with TRBJ2-2, with no clear D. V shed 0 bases and J shed 2 bases, with 10 bases lying between them. There are 16 residues in the CDR3. Germline loops: CDR1 MNHEY, CDR2 SMNVEV (reference sequence). The CDR3: CASSLSGLANTGELFF. CDR3 coding DNA: TGTGCCAGCAGTTTATCTGGATTAGCAAACACCGGGGAGCTGTTTTTT.

The table lists this clonotype with many counts. This rearrangement joins TRBV7-2 to TRBJ2-7; a possible D gene is TRBD2 (5 bases). Germline V lookup: CDR1 SGHTA, CDR2 FQGNSA. The CDR3 totals 15 residues. V was trimmed by 5 bases and J by 2 bases, leaving 16 bases between them. CDR3: CASSPSAMGAYEQYF. CDR3 in DNA: TGTGCCAGCAGCCCCTCGGCCATGGGAGCCTACGAGCAGTACTTC.